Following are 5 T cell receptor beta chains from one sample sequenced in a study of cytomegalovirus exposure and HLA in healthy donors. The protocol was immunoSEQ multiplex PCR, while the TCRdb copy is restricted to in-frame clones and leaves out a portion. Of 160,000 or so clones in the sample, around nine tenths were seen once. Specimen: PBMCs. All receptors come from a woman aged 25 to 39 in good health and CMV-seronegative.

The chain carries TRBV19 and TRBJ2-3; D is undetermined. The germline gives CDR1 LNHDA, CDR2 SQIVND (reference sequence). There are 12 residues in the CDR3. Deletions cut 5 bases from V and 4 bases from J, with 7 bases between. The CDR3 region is CASSVDSDTQYF. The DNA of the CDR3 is TGTGCCAGTAGTGTCGACTCAGATACGCAGTATTTT.

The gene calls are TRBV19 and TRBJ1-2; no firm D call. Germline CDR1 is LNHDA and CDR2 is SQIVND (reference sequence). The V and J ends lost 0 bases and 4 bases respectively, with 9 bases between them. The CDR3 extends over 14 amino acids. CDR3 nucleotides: TGTGCCAGTAGTATAGATCGAGGGTCCTATGGCTACACCTTC. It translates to CASSIDRGSYGYTF.

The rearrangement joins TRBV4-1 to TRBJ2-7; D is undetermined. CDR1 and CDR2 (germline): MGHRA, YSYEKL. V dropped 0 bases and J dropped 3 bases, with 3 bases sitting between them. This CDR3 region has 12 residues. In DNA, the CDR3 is TGCGCCAGCAGCCAAGATAGCTACGAGCAGTACTTC. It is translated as CASSQDSYEQYF.

DNA of the CDR3: TGTGCCAGCAGCCGCAGGGGAAGCAATCAGCCCCAGCATTTT. This sequence encodes CASSRRGSNQPQHF. The chain has TRBV6-5 and TRBJ1-5, with D maybe TRBD1 (6 bases). The germline V gene encodes CDR1 MNHEY and CDR2 SVGAGI. The ends were cut back, 6 bases at V and 1 base at J, with 10 bases in the middle. This CDR3 has 14 amino acids.

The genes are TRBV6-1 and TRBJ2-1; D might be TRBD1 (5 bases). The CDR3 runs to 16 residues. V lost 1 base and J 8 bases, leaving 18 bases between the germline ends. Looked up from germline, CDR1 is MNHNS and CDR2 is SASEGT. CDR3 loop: CASSEGFGQGGDEQFF. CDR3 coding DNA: TGTGCCAGCAGTGAAGGCTTCGGGCAGGGTGGGGATGAGCAGTTCTTC.